This T cell receptor beta chain was recovered during a study of T cell repertoires in cytomegalovirus infection. Turning to the study itself: Indicated by public TCR beta signatures were CMV infection and matching HLA type.

Regarding the study as a whole: Clonotypes of TCR beta that were HLA-C-restricted and CMV-specific dominated the ex vivo response.

Trimming removed 3 bases from V and 2 bases from J; junction bases left unmatched: 9. The germline V gene has CDR1 SGHRS and CDR2 YFSETQ. This CDR3 comprises 18 residues. This clonotype was counted at least ten times. The antigen is not known. TCRdb independently ran MiXCR on the reads; one entry per CDR3 protein. Of 90,000 to 130,000 distinct CDR3 sequences in the sample, around a tenth were seen once. Specimen: PBMCs, sequenced either directly or after in vitro stimulation (not recorded which). The receptor was derived from a human donor in good health (CMV status not recorded). Some clones in this sample may be carry-over from other donors' samples. The V and J genes are TRBV5-1 and TRBJ2-6; TRBD1 agrees at 9 bases. The DNA of the CDR3 is TGCGCCAGCAGCTGGACCGGGACAGGGTCTCCTGGGGCCAACGTCCTGACTTTC. Amino acid sequence: CASSWTGTGSPGANVLTF.